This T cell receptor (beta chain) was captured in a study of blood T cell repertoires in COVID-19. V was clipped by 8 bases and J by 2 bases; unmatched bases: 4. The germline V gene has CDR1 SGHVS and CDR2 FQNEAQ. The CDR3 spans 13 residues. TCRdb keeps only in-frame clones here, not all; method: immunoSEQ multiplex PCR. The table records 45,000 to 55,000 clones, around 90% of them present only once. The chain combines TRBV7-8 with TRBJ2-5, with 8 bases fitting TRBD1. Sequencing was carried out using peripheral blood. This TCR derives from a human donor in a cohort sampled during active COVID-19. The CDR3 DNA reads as TGTGCCAGCGGCTGGGACAGGCAAGAGACCCAGTACTTC. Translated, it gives CASGWDRQETQYF.